These T cell receptor beta chains were read from a single sample in a study of T cell repertoires in cytomegalovirus infection. TCRdb fed the reads into MiXCR, producing one record per CDR3 protein. The profile shows more than 85,000 distinct CDR3 sequences, about 15% of them singletons. The material sequenced was PBMCs. The receptor set was obtained from a human donor in good health (CMV status not recorded). Some clones in this sample may be carry-over from other donors' samples. The CDR3 runs from the conserved cysteine through the conserved F or W. D genes are given only for firm matches. The size field is filled for only some rows; it gives once, few, many or a size class.

abundance | j_gene | d_gene | v_gene | CDR3aa | CDR3nt
many | TRBJ1-1 | TRBD1 | TRBV7-2 | CASSSYRGFTEAFF | TGTGCCAGCAGCTCCTACAGGGGTTTCACTGAAGCTTTCTTT
few | TRBJ2-7 | - | TRBV7-2 | CASTRTVGYEQYF | TGTGCCAGCACCCGGACCGTGGGGTACGAGCAGTACTTC
many | TRBJ1-2 | - | TRBV7-2 | CASSLGGTSNYGYTF | TGTGCCAGCAGCTTGGGGGGCACCTCTAACTATGGCTACACCTTC
- | TRBJ2-1 | - | TRBV2 | CASSEDRANEQFF | TGTGCCAGCAGTGAAGACAGGGCAAACGAGCAGTTCTTC
- | TRBJ1-5 | - | TRBV10-3 | CAISESGGQPQHF | TGTGCCATCAGTGAGTCAGGGGGTCAGCCCCAGCATTTT
many | TRBJ2-1 | TRBD2 | TRBV25-1 | CASSENRRGQRGGVNEQFF | TGTGCCAGCAGTGAAAATCGTAGGGGTCAACGGGGGGGCGTGAATGAGCAGTTCTTC
- | TRBJ1-1 | TRBD1 | TRBV29-1 | CSADRAPYREAFF | TGCAGCGCTGACAGGGCGCCCTATAGGGAAGCTTTCTTT
- | TRBJ1-1 | TRBD1 | TRBV11-1 | CASSFRQGVSGTEAFF | TGTGCCAGCAGCTTCCGACAGGGGGTGTCGGGTACTGAAGCTTTCTTT
many | TRBJ2-4 | - | TRBV9 | CASSVEGGQKNIQYF | TGTGCCAGCAGCGTAGAGGGAGGACAGAAAAACATTCAGTACTTC
- | TRBJ1-5 | - | TRBV14 | CASSQYQNQPQHF | TGTGCCAGCAGCCAATACCAGAATCAGCCCCAGCATTTT
many | TRBJ2-1 | - | TRBV4-3 | CASSQRQGNEQFF | TGCGCCAGCAGCCAAAGGCAGGGCAATGAGCAGTTCTTC
few | TRBJ2-1 | - | TRBV20-1 | CSARDPLGGASYNEQFF | TGCAGTGCTAGAGATCCTCTTGGCGGGGCCTCCTACAATGAGCAGTTCTTC
- | TRBJ2-2 | - | TRBV2 | CASKRTAQNTGELFF | TGTGCCAGCAAAAGGACGGCACAGAACACCGGGGAGCTGTTTTTT
many | TRBJ1-5 | - | TRBV7-2 | CASSLAGPQPQHF | TGTGCCAGCAGCTTAGCGGGTCCTCAGCCCCAGCATTTT
- | TRBJ1-6 | TRBD1 | TRBV7-2 | CASTLDRGNSPLHF | TGTGCCAGCACCTTGGACAGGGGAAACTCACCCCTCCACTTT
many | TRBJ2-3 | - | TRBV7-2 | CASRHLDRSTDTQYF | TGTGCCAGCAGGCACCTCGACAGGAGCACAGATACGCAGTATTTT
many | TRBJ2-2 | - | TRBV7-2 | CASSLSRGTGELFF | TGTGCCAGCAGCTTATCCCGGGGCACCGGGGAGCTGTTTTTT
few | TRBJ1-1 | - | TRBV2 | CASIGEALNTEAFF | TGTGCCAGCATCGGGGAGGCGCTGAACACTGAAGCTTTCTTT
many | TRBJ1-1 | - | TRBV6-6 | CASSYPTVNTEAFF | TGTGCCAGCAGTTACCCCACAGTGAACACTGAAGCTTTCTTT
many | TRBJ2-7 | - | TRBV7-2 | CASSARDPDAQYF | TGTGCCAGCAGCGCCCGGGACCCAGACGCGCAGTACTTC
few | TRBJ1-1 | - | TRBV4-1 | CASTFNPLGTEAFF | TGCGCCAGCACATTTAATCCCCTAGGGACTGAAGCTTTCTTT
- | TRBJ1-6 | - | TRBV2 | CASAKLVDSPLHF | TGTGCCAGTGCAAAGCTTGTCGATTCACCCCTCCACTTT
few | TRBJ1-5 | - | TRBV20-1 | CSASQGQGEPQHF | TGCAGTGCTAGCCAGGGGCAGGGAGAGCCCCAGCATTTT
- | TRBJ2-1 | TRBD1 | TRBV7-2 | CASSREGATTYNEQFF | TGTGCCAGCAGCCGTGAGGGGGCTACTACTTACAATGAGCAGTTCTTC
many | TRBJ1-4 | TRBD1 | TRBV11-1 | CASSRGTAEKLFF | TGTGCCAGCAGCCGCGGGACAGCCGAAAAACTGTTTTTT
- | TRBJ1-1 | TRBD1 | TRBV7-9 | CASTLAPGQPMNTEAFF | TGTGCCAGCACCTTAGCTCCGGGACAGCCCATGAACACTGAAGCATTCTTT
- | TRBJ1-2 | - | TRBV10-3 | CAISEPGRGYTF | TGTGCCATCAGTGAGCCAGGGCGAGGCTACACCTTC
- | TRBJ1-2 | - | TRBV5-1 | CASSLVFSGRNYGYTF | TGCGCCAGCAGCTTGGTATTCTCGGGACGCAACTATGGCTACACCTTC
many | TRBJ1-1 | - | TRBV5-8 | CASSLRRTVNQAF | TGTGCCAGCAGCCTCCGTAGGACGGTAAACCAGGCCTTT
- | TRBJ2-7 | TRBD1 | TRBV30 | CACSTGTGTREQYF | TGTGCCTGTAGTACCGGGACAGGGACTCGCGAGCAGTACTTC
- | TRBJ2-1 | TRBD2 | TRBV27 | CASSIRLAGYNEQFF | TGTGCCAGCAGTATCCGACTAGCGGGGTACAATGAGCAGTTCTTC
- | TRBJ2-7 | - | TRBV20-1 | CSARDPSGSDEQYF | TGCAGTGCTAGAGATCCCTCAGGGTCGGACGAGCAGTACTTC
- | TRBJ2-2 | - | TRBV19 | CASNKDKNTGELFF | TGTGCCAGTAATAAGGACAAGAACACCGGGGAGCTGTTTTTT
many | TRBJ2-7 | - | TRBV7-2 | CASSQQRTALYEQYF | TGTGCCAGCAGCCAACAGCGTACGGCTCTATACGAGCAGTACTTC
- | TRBJ2-7 | - | TRBV6-2/TRBV6-3 | CASSGSLGLSYERYF | TGTGCCAGCAGTGGTTCACTAGGCCTCTCCTACGAGCGGTACTTC
many | TRBJ2-7 | TRBD1 | TRBV7-2 | CASSLDLPGQGDYEQYF | TGTGCCAGCAGCTTAGATCTGCCGGGACAGGGGGACTACGAGCAGTACTTC
- | TRBJ1-6 | - | TRBV5-1 | CASSFDGRDNSPLHF | TGCGCCAGCAGCTTTGATGGACGGGATAATTCACCCCTCCACTTT
many | TRBJ2-2 | - | TRBV7-2 | CASSPTGSTGELFF | TGTGCCAGCAGTCCTACAGGGAGCACCGGGGAGCTGTTTTTT
- | TRBJ2-5 | - | TRBV6-2/TRBV6-3 | CASSRRETQYF | TGTGCCAGCAGTCGAAGAGAGACCCAGTACTTC
- | TRBJ1-2 | TRBD1 | TRBV6-4 | CASSDGGDSYGYTF | TGTGCCAGCAGTGATGGAGGGGACAGCTATGGCTACACCTTC
medium-sized | TRBJ2-2 | - | TRBV29-1 | CSAEPGVNTGELFF | TGCAGCGCCGAGCCAGGAGTGAACACCGGGGAGCTGTTTTTT
- | TRBJ1-2 | - | TRBV25-1 | CASSAPERDREYGYTF | TGTGCCAGCAGTGCACCAGAACGGGACCGAGAGTATGGCTACACCTTC
many | TRBJ1-1 | - | TRBV7-8 | CASSYEWGEAFF | TGTGCCAGCAGCTACGAGTGGGGGGAAGCTTTCTTT
- | TRBJ2-7 | - | TRBV20-1 | CSARRTDYEQYF | TGCAGTGCTAGGCGGACAGACTACGAGCAGTACTTC
few | TRBJ1-1 | TRBD1 | TRBV12-5 | CASGQGQEAFF | TGTGCTAGTGGACAGGGACAGGAAGCTTTCTTT
many | TRBJ2-3 | TRBD2 | TRBV12-3/TRBV12-4 | CASSLALSGADTQYF | TGTGCCAGCAGTTTAGCGCTCAGCGGGGCAGATACGCAGTATTTT
- | TRBJ2-1 | - | TRBV12-5 | CASGAGFSYNEQFF | TGTGCTAGTGGCGCGGGGTTTTCCTACAATGAGCAGTTCTTC
- | TRBJ2-1 | - | TRBV18 | CASSEGLGNNEQFF | TGTGCCAGCTCAGAGGGACTGGGTAACAATGAGCAGTTCTTC
- | TRBJ2-3 | - | TRBV2 | CASRDNTDTQYF | TGTGCCAGCAGGGACAACACAGATACGCAGTATTTT
few | TRBJ2-5 | TRBD2 | TRBV4-2 | CASSQRGGNQETQYF | TGTGCCAGCAGCCAGCGGGGGGGAAACCAAGAGACCCAGTACTTC
many | TRBJ2-1 | - | TRBV7-2 | CASSPVREKIHEQFF | TGTGCCAGCAGCCCCGTGAGGGAAAAGATACATGAGCAGTTCTTC
few | TRBJ1-5 | - | TRBV4-1 | CASRRAGAGQPQHF | TGCGCCAGCCGTCGGGCGGGCGCGGGTCAGCCCCAGCATTTT
many | TRBJ2-2 | - | TRBV7-2 | CASSLETASLDTGELFF | TGTGCCAGCAGCTTAGAGACGGCTAGCTTAGACACCGGGGAGCTGTTTTTT
- | TRBJ2-2 | TRBD1 | TRBV4-1 | CASSQTGVTGELFF | TGCGCCAGCAGCCAAACAGGGGTCACCGGGGAGCTGTTTTTT
few | TRBJ1-1 | - | TRBV5-4 | CASGGGGNTEAFF | TGTGCCAGCGGGGGGGGAGGAAACACTGAAGCTTTCTTT
few | TRBJ2-5 | - | TRBV19 | CASSMISGQTQETQYF | TGTGCCAGTAGTATGATAAGTGGGCAGACCCAAGAGACCCAGTACTTC
many | TRBJ1-1 | TRBD1 | TRBV4-3 | CASSQARGLNTEAFF | TGCGCCAGCAGCCAAGCAAGGGGGCTGAACACTGAAGCTTTCTTT